This TCR beta chain was documented in a study of response to subunit inactivated influenza vaccine. General observations from the study: Seasonal influenza vaccination, on each occasion, was suggested by the authors to recruit few new T cells.

TCRdb independently ran MiXCR on the RT-PCR reads; one entry per CDR3 protein. The top ten clones hold around 13% of a sample with about 480,000 distinct CDR3 sequences, 13% of them seen once. This clonotype has a count of ten or more. The antigen is not known. V lost 4 bases to trimming and J lost 5 bases; unmatched junction nucleotides: 5. Germline V gene data show CDR1 as MRHNA and CDR2 as SNTAGT. The CDR3 is made up of 14 amino acids. V and J are TRBV6-4 and TRBJ2-1; 7 bases align to TRBD1. The TCR sequence derives from a man aged 50-60 years who received an inactivated influenza vaccine. Here the sequenced sample was PBMCs from blood, taken more than 35 days after vaccination. The CDR3 region has the DNA TGTGCCAGCAGTGCAGGGGGAGCCCACAATGAGCAGTTCTTC. It specifies CASSAGGAHNEQFF.